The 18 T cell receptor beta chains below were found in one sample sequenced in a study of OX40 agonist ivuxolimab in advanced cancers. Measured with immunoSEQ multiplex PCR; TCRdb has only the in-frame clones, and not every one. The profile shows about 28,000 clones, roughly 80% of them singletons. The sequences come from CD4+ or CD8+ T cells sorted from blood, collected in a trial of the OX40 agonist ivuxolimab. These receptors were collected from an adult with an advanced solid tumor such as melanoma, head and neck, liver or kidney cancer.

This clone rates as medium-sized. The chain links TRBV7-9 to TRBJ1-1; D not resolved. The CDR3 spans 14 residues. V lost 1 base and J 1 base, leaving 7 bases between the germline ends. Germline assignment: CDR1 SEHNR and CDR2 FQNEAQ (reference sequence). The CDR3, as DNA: TGTGCCAGCAGCTTAGGGACGGGGAACACTGAAGCTTTCTTT. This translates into CASSLGTGNTEAFF. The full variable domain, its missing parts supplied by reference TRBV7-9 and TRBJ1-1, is DTGVSQNPRHKITKRGQNVTFRCDPISEHNRLYWYRQTLGQGPEFLTYFQNEAQLEKSRLLSDRFSAERPKGSFSTLEIQRTEQGDSAMYLCASSLGTGNTEAFFGQGTRLTVV.

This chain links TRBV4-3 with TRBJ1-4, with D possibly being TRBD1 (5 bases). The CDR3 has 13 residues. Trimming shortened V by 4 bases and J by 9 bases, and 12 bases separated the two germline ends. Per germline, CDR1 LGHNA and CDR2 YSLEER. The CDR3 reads CASSPGFDQKLFF. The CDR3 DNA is TGCGCCAGCAGCCCAGGGTTTGACCAAAAACTGTTTTTT.

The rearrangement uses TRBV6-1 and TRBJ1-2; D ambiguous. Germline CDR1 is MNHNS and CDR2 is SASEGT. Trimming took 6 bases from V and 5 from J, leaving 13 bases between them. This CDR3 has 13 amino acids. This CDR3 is CASSYGRPYGYTF. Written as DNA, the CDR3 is TGTGCCAGCAGCTACGGACGGCCTTATGGCTACACCTTC.

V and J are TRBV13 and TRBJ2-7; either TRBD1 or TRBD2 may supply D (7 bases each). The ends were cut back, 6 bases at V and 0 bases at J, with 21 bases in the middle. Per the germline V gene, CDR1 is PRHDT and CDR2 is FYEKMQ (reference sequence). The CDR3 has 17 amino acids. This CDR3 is CASSFPPGGGSSYEQYF. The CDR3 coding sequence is TGTGCCAGCAGTTTTCCCCCAGGGGGGGGAAGCTCCTACGAGCAGTACTTC.

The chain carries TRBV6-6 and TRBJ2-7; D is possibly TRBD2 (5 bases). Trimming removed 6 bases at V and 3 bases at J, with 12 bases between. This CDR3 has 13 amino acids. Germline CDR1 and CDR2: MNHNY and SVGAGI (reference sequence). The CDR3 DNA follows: TGTGCCAGCAGGACGGGGAGCCGCTACGAGCAGTACTTC. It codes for CASRTGSRYEQYF.

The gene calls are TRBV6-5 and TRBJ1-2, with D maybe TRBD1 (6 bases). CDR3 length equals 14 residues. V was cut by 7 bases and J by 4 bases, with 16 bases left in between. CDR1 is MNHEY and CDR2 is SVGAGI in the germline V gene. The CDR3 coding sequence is TGTGCCAGCACCCAAAGGGGGGCGGGCTATGGCTACACCTTC. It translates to CASTQRGAGYGYTF.

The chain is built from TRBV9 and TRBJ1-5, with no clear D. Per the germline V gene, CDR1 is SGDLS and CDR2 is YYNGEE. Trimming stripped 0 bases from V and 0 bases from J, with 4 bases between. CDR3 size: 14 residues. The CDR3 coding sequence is TGTGCCAGCAGCGTAGGAGATAGCAATCAGCCCCAGCATTTT. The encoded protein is CASSVGDSNQPQHF.

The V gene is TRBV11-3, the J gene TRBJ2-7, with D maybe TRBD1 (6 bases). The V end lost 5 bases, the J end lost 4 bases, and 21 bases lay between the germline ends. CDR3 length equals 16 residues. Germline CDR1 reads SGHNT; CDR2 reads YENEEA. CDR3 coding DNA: TGTGCCAGCAGCATAAGGGGGAACAGCCGGTTATACGAGCAGTACTTC. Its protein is CASSIRGNSRLYEQYF. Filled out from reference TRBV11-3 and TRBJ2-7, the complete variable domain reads EAGVVQSPRYKIIEKKQPVAFWCNPISGHNTLYWYLQNLGQGPELLIRYENEEAVDDSQLPKDRFSAERLKGVDSTLKIQPAELGDSAVYLCASSIRGNSRLYEQYFGPGTRLTVT.

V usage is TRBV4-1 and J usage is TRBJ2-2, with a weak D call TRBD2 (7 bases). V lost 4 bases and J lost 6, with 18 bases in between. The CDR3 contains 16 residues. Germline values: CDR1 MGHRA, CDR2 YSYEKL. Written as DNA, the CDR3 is TGCGCCAGCAGCCTCGGGGCGGGGGCCTTCTCCGGGGAGCTGTTTTTT. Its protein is CASSLGAGAFSGELFF.

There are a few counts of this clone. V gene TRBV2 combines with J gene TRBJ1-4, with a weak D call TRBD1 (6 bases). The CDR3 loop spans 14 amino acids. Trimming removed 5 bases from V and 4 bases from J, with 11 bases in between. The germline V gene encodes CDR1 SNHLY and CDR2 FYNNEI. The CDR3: CASSPDRLNEKLFF. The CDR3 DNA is TGTGCCAGCAGTCCAGACAGGCTTAATGAAAAACTGTTTTTT.

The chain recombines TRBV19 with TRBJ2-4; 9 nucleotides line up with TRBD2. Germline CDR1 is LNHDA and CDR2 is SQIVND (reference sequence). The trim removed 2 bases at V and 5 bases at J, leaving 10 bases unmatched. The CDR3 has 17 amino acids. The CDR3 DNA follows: TGTGCCAGTAGTATACCTCCAGGCGGGAGGGTGGAAAACATTCAGTACTTC. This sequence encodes CASSIPPGGRVENIQYF.

CDR3 in amino acids: CASSLARTSTDTQYF. The DNA for the CDR3 is TGTGCCAGCAGCTTAGCCAGGACTAGCACAGATACGCAGTATTTT. The genes are TRBV7-6 and TRBJ2-3, with a weak D call TRBD2 (5 bases). The germline V and J ends were trimmed by 0 bases and 0 bases, with 7 bases remaining between them. Per germline, CDR1 SGHVS and CDR2 FNYEAQ. The CDR3 is 15 amino acids.

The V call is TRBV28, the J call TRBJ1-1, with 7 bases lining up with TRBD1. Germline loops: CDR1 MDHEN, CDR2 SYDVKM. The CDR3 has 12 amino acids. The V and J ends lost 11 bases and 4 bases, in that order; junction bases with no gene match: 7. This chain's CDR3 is CAGNRGGTEAFF. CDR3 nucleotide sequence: TGTGCCGGGAACAGGGGTGGCACTGAAGCTTTCTTT. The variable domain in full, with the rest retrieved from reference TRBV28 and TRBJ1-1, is DVKVTQSSRYLVKRTGEKVFLECVQDMDHENMFWYRQDPGLGLRLIYFSYDVKMKEKGDIPEGYSVSREKKERFSLILESASTNQTSMYLCAGNRGGTEAFFGQGTRLTVV.

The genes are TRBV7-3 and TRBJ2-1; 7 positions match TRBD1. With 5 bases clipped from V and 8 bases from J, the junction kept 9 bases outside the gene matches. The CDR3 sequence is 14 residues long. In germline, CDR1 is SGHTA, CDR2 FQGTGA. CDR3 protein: CASSPRGQGDEQFF. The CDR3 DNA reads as TGTGCCAGCAGCCCCAGAGGTCAGGGGGATGAGCAGTTCTTC.

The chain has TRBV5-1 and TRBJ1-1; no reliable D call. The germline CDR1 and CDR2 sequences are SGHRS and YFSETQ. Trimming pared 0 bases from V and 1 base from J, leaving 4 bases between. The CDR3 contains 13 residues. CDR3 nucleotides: TGCGCCAGCAGCTTGGCCGCGAACACTGAAGCTTTCTTT. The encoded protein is CASSLAANTEAFF. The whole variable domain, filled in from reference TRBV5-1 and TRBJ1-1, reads KAGVTQTPRYLIKTRGQQVTLSCSPISGHRSVSWYQQTPGQGLQFLFEYFSETQRNKGNFPGRFSGRQFSNSRSEMNVSTLELGDSALYLCASSLAANTEAFFGQGTRLTVV.

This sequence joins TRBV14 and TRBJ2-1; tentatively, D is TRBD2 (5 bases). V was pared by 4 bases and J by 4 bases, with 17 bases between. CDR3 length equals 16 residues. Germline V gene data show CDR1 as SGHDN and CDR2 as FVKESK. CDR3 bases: TGTGCCAGCAGCCGACTGGACGGGGTCGGGTACAATGAGCAGTTCTTC. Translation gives CASSRLDGVGYNEQFF.

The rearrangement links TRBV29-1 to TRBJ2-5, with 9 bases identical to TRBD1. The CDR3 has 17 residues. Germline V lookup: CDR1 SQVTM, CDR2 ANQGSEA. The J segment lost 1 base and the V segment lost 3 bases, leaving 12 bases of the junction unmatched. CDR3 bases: TGCAGCGTTGATGGGACAGGGTACGGGCTGGGCCAAGAGACCCAGTACTTC. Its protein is CSVDGTGYGLGQETQYF.

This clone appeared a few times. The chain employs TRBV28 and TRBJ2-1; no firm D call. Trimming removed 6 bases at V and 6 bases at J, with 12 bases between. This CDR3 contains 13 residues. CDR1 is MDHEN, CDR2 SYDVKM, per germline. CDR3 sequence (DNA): TGTGCCAGCAGACGGCTTACGGGCAATGAGCAGTTCTTC. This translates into CASRRLTGNEQFF.